One sample yielded the 15 T cell receptor beta chains listed below, sequenced in a study of beta chain features in type 1 diabetes. Of the isolated RNA, all was reverse transcribed, and so the sequenced material was expressed TCRB transcripts. Profiled with immunoSEQ multiplex PCR; TCRdb holds only in-frame clones, not every one. The sample consists of more than 150,000 clones, approximately 13% of them appearing once. The sample consisted of central memory CD4+ T cells from blood. These receptors were taken from a woman aged 18-29 years in good health.

This clone has just a few counts. The CDR3 here is CASSESGANVLTF. The CDR3 nucleotides are TGTGCCAGCAGTGAATCGGGGGCCAACGTCCTGACTTTC. V and J are TRBV2 and TRBJ2-6; D remains unclear. V was shortened by 2 bases and J by 4 bases, with 3 bases between the two germline ends. CDR3 size: 13 residues. Germline CDR1 and CDR2: SNHLY and FYNNEI.

This chain uses TRBV7-2 with TRBJ1-2; 7 nucleotides line up with TRBD1. V trimming: 7 bases; J trimming: 4 bases; junction bases outside the gene matches: 9. CDR3 length: 14 amino acids. Germline loops: CDR1 SGHTA, CDR2 FQGNSA. The chain's CDR3 is CASTETGTGYGYTF. The CDR3 nucleotides are TGTGCCAGCACCGAGACAGGGACTGGCTATGGCTACACCTTC.

V usage is TRBV6-5 and J usage is TRBJ1-1; tentatively, D is TRBD1 (5 bases). The germline V and J ends were trimmed by 7 bases and 4 bases, with 16 bases remaining between them. The CDR3 is made up of 14 amino acids. Germline CDR1 is MNHEY and CDR2 is SVGAGI. CDR3: CASTPGGTGTEAFF. Here the CDR3 DNA reads TGTGCCAGCACCCCGGGGGGGACGGGCACTGAAGCTTTCTTT.

V gene TRBV28 combines with J gene TRBJ1-4; maybe TRBD1 (5 bases). V was clipped by 4 bases and J by 2 bases, with 14 bases between them. Germline V gene sequence: CDR1 MDHEN, CDR2 SYDVKM. The CDR3 covers 16 residues. DNA for the CDR3: TGTGCCAGCAGTTCCCGAAAGGGGCGGACTAATGAAAAACTGTTTTTT. Translation: CASSSRKGRTNEKLFF.

A remark on this clone: A read error may produce the germline difference seen at one junction end. V is TRBV19 and J is TRBJ1-2; D possibly corresponds to TRBD1 (5 bases). This CDR3 is 11 amino acids long. Germline CDR1 reads LNHDA; CDR2 reads SQIVND (reference sequence). DNA of the CDR3: TGCGTTGGGGGGTCTAACTATGGCTACACCTTC. Protein: CVGGSNYGYTF.

This clone was observed a few times. V gene TRBV7-2 combines with J gene TRBJ2-1, with 10 bases fitting TRBD2. CDR1 and CDR2 from the germline V gene are SGHTA and FQGNSA. The V gene end was trimmed by 4 bases and the J gene end by 2 bases; junction bases not matched to a gene: 2. The CDR3 is 15 residues long. Here the CDR3 DNA reads TGTGCCAGCAGCTGGACTAGCGGAACCTACAATGAGCAGTTCTTC. It codes for CASSWTSGTYNEQFF. The variable domain in full, completed from reference TRBV7-2 and TRBJ2-1, reads GAGVSQSPSNKVTEKGKDVELRCDPISGHTALYWYRQSLGQGLEFLIYFQGNSAPDKSGLPSDRFSAERTGGSVSTLTIQRTQQEDSAVYLCASSWTSGTYNEQFFGPGTRLTVL.

This clone showed up just a few times. This same CDR3 is encoded by further DNA sequences in the sample. Here the CDR3 DNA reads TGTGCCTGGACTAGCGGGAGGACAGATACGCAGTATTTT. Encoded protein: CAWTSGRTDTQYF. The chain joins TRBV30 to TRBJ2-3; 11 bases match TRBD2. V gave up 4 bases and J gave up 3 bases; unmatched junction bases: 0. Germline V gene data show CDR1 as GTSNPN and CDR2 as SVGIG (reference sequence). There are 13 residues in the CDR3.

This clone has just a few counts. V and J are TRBV7-9 and TRBJ1-4; 7 bases match TRBD1. In germline, CDR1 is SEHNR, CDR2 FQNEAQ (reference sequence). This CDR3 has 15 amino acids. The junction had 6 bases not matched to a gene; V was cut back by 8 bases and J by 0 bases. This CDR3 is CASGSGGATNEKLFF. The CDR3 DNA is TGTGCCAGCGGCTCAGGGGGAGCAACTAATGAAAAACTGTTTTTT.

This clone was recorded a few times. V is TRBV30 and J is TRBJ1-5; 7 nucleotides align to TRBD1. Per germline, CDR1 GTSNPN and CDR2 SVGIG (reference sequence). V was pared by 2 bases and J by 1 base, with 11 bases of the junction left unmatched. The CDR3 loop spans 17 amino acids. DNA of the CDR3: TGTGCCTGGAGTCCCGATAGACAGGGATGGAGCAATCAGCCCCAGCATTTT. Protein sequence: CAWSPDRQGWSNQPQHF.

This clone came up a few times. CDR3 sequence (DNA): TGTGCCAGCAGGAGAGCTTCCGGTGAGCAGTACTTC. Protein: CASRRASGEQYF. The chain has TRBV25-1 and TRBJ2-7; D is unclear. The CDR3 spans 12 residues. Trimming stripped 6 bases from V and 7 bases from J, with 13 bases between. CDR1 is MGHDK, CDR2 SYGVNS, per germline.

The chain is built from TRBV11-2 and TRBJ2-7; TRBD2 matches at 7 bases. J lost 6 bases, V lost 2 bases, and 10 bases had no gene match. CDR1 is SGHAT, CDR2 FQNNGV, per germline. The CDR3 has 15 amino acids. CDR3 sequence reads: CASSLPSSGVREQYF. The CDR3 nucleotides read TGTGCCAGCAGCTTACCCTCGAGCGGGGTTCGCGAGCAGTACTTC.

The V and J genes are TRBV11-2 and TRBJ2-1, with TRBD2 matching 10 bases. Germline CDR1 and CDR2: SGHAT and FQNNGV. The CDR3 length is 14 residues. V was pared by 4 bases and J by 9 bases, with 6 bases of the junction left unmatched. CDR3 nucleotide sequence: TGTGCCAGCAGCTCTGACGGGACTAGCGTTGAGCAGTTCTTC. This gives the protein CASSSDGTSVEQFF.

The chain joins TRBV18 to TRBJ2-7; 8 bases are a match to TRBD1. This CDR3 comprises 13 residues. The V and J ends lost 3 bases and 7 bases, in that order; junction bases with no gene match: 5. CDR1 and CDR2 from the germline V gene are KGHSH and LQKENI. CDR3: CASSPRTGWEQYF. DNA for the CDR3: TGTGCCAGCTCACCGAGGACAGGGTGGGAGCAGTACTTC. The whole variable domain, remainder taken from reference TRBV18 and TRBJ2-7, is NAGVMQNPRHLVRRRGQEARLRCSPMKGHSHVYWYRQLPEEGLKFMVYLQKENIIDESGMPKERFSAEFPKEGPSILRIQQVVRGDSAAYFCASSPRTGWEQYFGPGTRLTVT.

The chain links TRBV19 to TRBJ1-5; 7 bases are shared with TRBD1. Trimming removed 6 bases from V and 2 bases from J; junction bases left unmatched: 4. The CDR3 totals 14 residues. Germline V gene sequence: CDR1 LNHDA, CDR2 SQIVND (reference sequence). DNA of the CDR3: TGTGCCAGTAGGTTCGGGACAGGCAATCAGCCCCAGCATTTT. Translating it yields CASRFGTGNQPQHF.

A single count supports this clone. The gene calls are TRBV5-6 and TRBJ1-2, with 7 positions matching TRBD1. This CDR3 is 13 amino acids long. Germline V gives CDR1 SGHDT, CDR2 YYEEEE. Unmatched junction bases numbered 2, after V lost 2 bases and J lost 4 bases. DNA of the CDR3: TGTGCCAGCAGCTTAGACAGGGCCTATGGCTACACCTTC. Translation: CASSLDRAYGYTF.